Listed below are T cell receptor beta chains from one sample, sequenced in a study of CD8+ T cells in alopecia areata. The assay was immunoSEQ multiplex PCR, and TCRdb's table has in-frame clones only and misses some. The sample carries more than 95,000 clones, roughly two fifths recorded once. Sequenced material: CD4+ T cells sorted from blood. All receptors come from a human donor with alopecia areata. Both conserved end residues are part of each CDR3. A D gene is named only where the DNA matches it firmly. Not every row has a clone size; where given, it reads once, few, many or a size class.

NA	NA	TRBV7-3	TRBJ2-5	TGTGCCAGCAGCGGAAACGCGGGGCAAGAGACCCAGTACTTC	CASSGNAGQETQYF
NA	NA	TRBV18	TRBJ2-7	TGTGCCAGCTCACCGGGCAGGAACTACGAGCAGTACTTC	CASSPGRNYEQYF
NA	few	TRBV19	TRBJ2-3	TGTGCCAGTAGTACCTGGACAGAGAGCACAGATACGCAGTATTTT	CASSTWTESTDTQYF
TRBD1	NA	TRBV27	TRBJ2-7	TGTGCCAGCAGTTTGTACAGGGGTTTCAACGAGCAGTACTTC	CASSLYRGFNEQYF
NA	NA	TRBV29-1	TRBJ2-3	TGCAGCGTCGCAGAGACAGATACGCAGTATTTT	CSVAETDTQYF
TRBD1	medium-sized	TRBV5-1	TRBJ2-6	TGCGCCAGCAGACAAGGGCCGGGACAGGGCTTGGGGGCCAACGTCCTGACTTTC	CASRQGPGQGLGANVLTF
NA	few	TRBV5-1	TRBJ1-2	TGCGCCAGCAGCTTGGACGCAGGGGAAAACTATGGCTACACCTTC	CASSLDAGENYGYTF
NA	few	TRBV5-1	TRBJ2-3	TGCGCCAGCAGCAGGGGGGCGGGTCCAGATACGCAGTATTTT	CASSRGAGPDTQYF
NA	NA	TRBV28	TRBJ2-7	TGTGCCAGCAGTTCCATTGCGGGACAGACTTCCTACGAGCAGTACTTC	CASSSIAGQTSYEQYF
TRBD1	NA	TRBV29-1	TRBJ1-1	TGCAGCGTAATGGGACAGCTCGAGAGGGCTTTCTTT	CSVMGQLERAFF